These 17 T cell receptor beta chains share one sample of origin, sequenced in a study of blood T cells in healthy people across ages (dated by TCRdb to 2015 to 2017). Library construction relied on 5' RACE. A second PCR of roughly 7 to 12 cycles was run with a J-beta primer mix and a sample-barcoded 5' primer. TCRdb itself trimmed the public reads at Q25 with fastp, ran MiXCR and retained productive beta chains. For every CDR3 protein sequence, its rows merge into one entry that carries the most common genes and DNA. Here the sample has some 1.8 million distinct CDR3 sequences; roughly two fifths occur a single time. The top ten clones comprise 23% of the sample. The sequencing sample was made of blood. These receptors were obtained from a human donor in good health.

This clonotype turned up a few times. J is TRBJ2-2 and V is TRBV6-2 or TRBV6-3; D is unclear. V shed 0 bases and J shed 0 bases, with 11 bases lying between them. This CDR3 comprises 17 residues. The germline CDR1 and CDR2 sequences are MNHEY and SVGEGT. The CDR3 DNA reads TGTGCCAGCAGTTACTCGATCCTTCCAGCGAACACCGGGGAGCTGTTTTTT. Amino acids: CASSYSILPANTGELFF.

The rearrangement links TRBV7-9 to TRBJ2-7; D is ambiguous. The J call is doubtful: the DNA matches TRBJ2-5 better. This CDR3 spans 15 amino acids. The germline gives CDR1 SEHNR, CDR2 FQNEAQ (reference sequence). The CDR3 DNA reads as TGTGCCAGCAGCTCTGAGGCCCCATTGGGGGAGACCCAGTACTTC. Residues: CASSSEAPLGETQYF.

The chain is built from TRBV6-2 or TRBV6-3 and TRBJ2-1, with D hard to call. Germline loops: CDR1 MNHEY, CDR2 SVGEGT. The CDR3 consists of 14 residues. V was shortened by 3 bases and J by 7 bases, with 13 bases between the two germline ends. The DNA of the CDR3 is TGTGCCAGCAGTTATCCCGAAGCTCCAAATGAGCAGTTCTTC. It specifies CASSYPEAPNEQFF.

This chain uses TRBV20-1 with TRBJ2-5; D is possibly TRBD1 or TRBD2 (6 bases each). The germline CDR1 and CDR2 sequences are DFQATT and SNEGSKA (reference sequence). The V and J ends lost 0 bases and 2 bases respectively, with 16 bases between them. The CDR3 has 16 amino acids. The CDR3 nucleotides read TGCAGTGCTAGAGATCTCCGGGGGACACCTCAAGAGACCCAGTACTTC. Amino acids: CSARDLRGTPQETQYF.

The V call is TRBV20-1, the J call TRBJ1-1, with 8 bases that match TRBD1. CDR3 length equals 14 residues. The ends lost 4 bases at V and 6 bases at J; junction bases unmatched: 10. Germline values: CDR1 DFQATT, CDR2 SNEGSKA (reference sequence). This chain's CDR3 is CSANRDRLDPEAFF. CDR3 nucleotide sequence: TGCAGTGCTAACCGGGACAGGCTAGACCCTGAAGCTTTCTTT.

The chain combines TRBV7-9 with TRBJ2-1; tentative D call: TRBD2 (6 bases). CDR3 length equals 12 residues. In germline, CDR1 is SEHNR, CDR2 FQNEAQ (reference sequence). With 2 bases removed from V and 9 bases from J, the gap between germline ends came to 8 bases. The CDR3 DNA follows: TGTGCCAGCAGCTTATCGCGGGGTGAGCAGTTCTTC. Its protein is CASSLSRGEQFF.

This clonotype was seen a handful of times. The V and J genes are TRBV11-1 and TRBJ2-1, with D perhaps matching TRBD1 or TRBD2 (5 bases each). The CDR3 is made up of 16 amino acids. The germline CDR1 and CDR2 sequences are SGHAT and FQDESV (reference sequence). V lost 1 base and J 0 bases, leaving 10 bases between the germline ends. CDR3 in amino acids: CASSLGRGYSYNEQFF. CDR3 DNA: TGTGCCAGCAGCTTAGGACGGGGCTACTCCTACAATGAGCAGTTCTTC.

As for this clonotype: An end of the junction differs from the germline gene, which may be a read error. This chain links TRBV6-6 with TRBJ2-7, with unresolved D. CDR3 length: 13 amino acids. Germline V gene lookup returns CDR1 MNHNY and CDR2 SVGAGI (reference sequence). CDR3 sequence reads: CASARGPTYEQYF. In DNA, the CDR3 is TGTGCCAGCGCCCGAGGTCCCACCTATGAGCAGTACTTC.

V is TRBV11-2 and J is TRBJ2-1; TRBD2 is a possible D gene (6 bases). The length of the CDR3 is 16 residues. The V end lost 5 bases, the J end lost 2 bases, and 16 bases lay between the germline ends. Germline V gene lookup returns CDR1 SGHAT and CDR2 FQNNGV. CDR3 DNA: TGTGCCAGCAGCCCAGAAGGGACTCATGCCTACAATGAGCAGTTCTTC. Protein product: CASSPEGTHAYNEQFF. The whole variable domain, filled in from reference TRBV11-2 and TRBJ2-1, reads EAGVAQSPRYKIIEKRQSVAFWCNPISGHATLYWYQQILGQGPKLLIQFQNNGVVDDSQLPKDRFSAERLKGVDSTLKIQPAKLEDSAVYLCASSPEGTHAYNEQFFGPGTRLTVL.

The gene calls are TRBV7-2 and TRBJ2-1; a weak D match, TRBD2 (5 bases). Germline lookup yields CDR1 SGHTA and CDR2 FQGNSA. The V end lost 3 bases, the J end lost 3 bases, and 15 bases lay between the germline ends. The CDR3 loop spans 16 amino acids. The CDR3 protein is CASSLWGQLGYNEQFF. CDR3 DNA: TGTGCCAGCAGCTTGTGGGGTCAACTAGGCTACAATGAGCAGTTCTTC. Full variable domain (rest looked up from reference TRBV7-2 and TRBJ2-1): GAGVSQSPSNKVTEKGKDVELRCDPISGHTALYWYRQSLGQGLEFLIYFQGNSAPDKSGLPSDRFSAERTGGSVSTLTIQRTQQEDSAVYLCASSLWGQLGYNEQFFGPGTRLTVL.

This clonotype has only one observation. V gene TRBV6-5 combines with J gene TRBJ2-3; TRBD2 is a possible D gene (6 bases). Looked up from germline, CDR1 is MNHEY and CDR2 is SVGAGI. V dropped 0 bases and J dropped 2 bases, with 18 bases sitting between them. This CDR3 has 18 residues. Here the CDR3 DNA reads TGTGCCAGCAGTTACTCGTCCCCTATGGGAGGATACACAGATACGCAGTATTTT. This sequence encodes CASSYSSPMGGYTDTQYF.

This chain connects TRBV7-9 to TRBJ1-2; D is possibly TRBD1 (6 bases). CDR3 length: 15 amino acids. V was cut by 3 bases and J by 0 bases, with 11 bases left in between. CDR1 and CDR2 from the germline V gene are SEHNR and FQNEAQ (reference sequence). The CDR3 is CASSFTGIANYGYTF. CDR3 sequence (DNA): TGTGCCAGCAGCTTCACAGGGATAGCTAACTATGGCTACACCTTC.

The table lists this clonotype with a few counts. The chain couples TRBV5-1 to TRBJ2-7, with TRBD1 matching over 9 bases. Germline lookup yields CDR1 SGHRS and CDR2 YFSETQ. This CDR3 is 15 amino acids long. After removal of 0 bases from V and 6 bases from J, the junction contained 7 bases not matched to a gene. As DNA, the CDR3 is TGCGCCAGCAGCTTGGCGTCGGGACAGGGCTTCGAGCAGTACTTC. Translating it yields CASSLASGQGFEQYF.

This clonotype was picked up many times. One junction end does not reproduce the germline sequence, and a read error may be involved. This rearrangement joins TRBV5-1 to TRBJ2-7; D is unclear. The germline V gene encodes CDR1 SGHRS and CDR2 YFSETQ. The length of the CDR3 is 14 residues. The CDR3 protein is CASSLPGDSYEQYF. Written as DNA, the CDR3 is TGTGCCAGCAGCTTGCCAGGTGACTCCTACGAGCAGTACTTC. Full variable domain (rest looked up from reference TRBV5-1 and TRBJ2-7): KAGVTQTPRYLIKTRGQQVTLSCSPISGHRSVSWYQQTPGQGLQFLFEYFSETQRNKGNFPGRFSGRQFSNSRSEMNVSTLELGDSALYLCASSLPGDSYEQYFGPGTRLTVT.

This clonotype was seen more than once but under ten times. The V and J genes are TRBV20-1 and TRBJ2-7; TRBD2 agrees at 9 bases. The CDR3 sequence is 14 residues long. Germline-derived CDR1 and CDR2 are DFQATT and SNEGSKA (reference sequence). J gave up 4 bases and V 6 bases, and 10 bases lay outside the gene matches. CDR3 DNA: TGCAGTGCCCCGGGGATAGCGGGGGCATACGAGCAGTACTTC. It translates to CSAPGIAGAYEQYF.

V usage is TRBV7-6 and J usage is TRBJ1-1, with 8 nucleotides matching TRBD1. CDR1 and CDR2 (germline): SGHVS, FNYEAQ. The ends lost 10 bases at V and 8 bases at J; junction bases unmatched: 9. The CDR3 runs to 12 residues. The CDR3 spells CATSPGGMEAFF. In DNA form, the CDR3 reads TGTGCCACCTCCCCAGGGGGCATGGAAGCTTTCTTT.

V usage is TRBV7-2 and J usage is TRBJ1-1; D unclear. Trimming cost V 5 bases and J 8 bases, with 18 bases left between them. Germline CDR1 SGHTA, CDR2 FQGNSA. There are 14 residues in the CDR3. The DNA of the CDR3 is TGTGCCAGCAGCCCAAATATTGTCGGCACGGAAGCTTTCTTT. Protein sequence: CASSPNIVGTEAFF.